This is a list of T cell receptor beta chains from one sample in a study of cytomegalovirus exposure and HLA in healthy donors. Method: immunoSEQ multiplex PCR; TCRdb's copy keeps in-frame clones and lacks some. The data hold about 76,000 clones, with roughly four fifths observed a single time. Sequencing input: PBMCs. The receptors were gathered from a woman in her 30s in good health and CMV-seronegative. CDR3s include the opening cysteine and the closing phenylalanine or tryptophan. D genes are given only for firm matches. Size is omitted from some rows. Given values are once, few, many or a class for expanded clones.

V	size	D	J	DNA	CDR3
TRBV27	NA	TRBD1	TRBJ1-4	TGTGCCAGCGGGACAGGGACCGGAAGAGCAACTAATGAAAAACTGTTTTTT	CASGTGTGRATNEKLFF
TRBV6-6	NA	NA	TRBJ1-2	TGTGCCTCTGGGACACCATATGGCTACACCTTC	CASGTPYGYTF
TRBV6-4	NA	NA	TRBJ1-1	TGTGCCAGCAGTTCTAGCGTTGACCCGCGGTCTGAAGCTTTCTTT	CASSSSVDPRSEAFF
TRBV30	NA	TRBD1	TRBJ1-2	TGTGCCTGGAGGAGACAGGGAACCAACTATGGCTACACCTTC	CAWRRQGTNYGYTF
TRBV30	NA	NA	TRBJ1-2	TGTGCCTGGAGTGTACGGGGATCTTACGGCTACACCTTC	CAWSVRGSYGYTF
TRBV7-9	NA	TRBD1	TRBJ2-7	TGTGCCAGCAGCTTAAGCGGGACAGGGGGAGAAGGATTGAGCTACGAGCAGTACTTC	CASSLSGTGGEGLSYEQYF
TRBV5-1	NA	TRBD1	TRBJ2-7	TGCGCCAGCAGCTCCCGGGACACAGGGGGGGAGCAGTACTTC	CASSSRDTGGEQYF
TRBV5-1	NA	NA	TRBJ2-2	TGCGCCAGCAGCCATGGCGGGGGCGCGGGCACCGGGGAGCTGTTTTTT	CASSHGGGAGTGELFF
TRBV5-1	few	NA	TRBJ1-1	TGCGCCAGCAGCTTGGACGCGGCCACTGAAGCTTTCTTT	CASSLDAATEAFF
TRBV7-9	NA	TRBD2	TRBJ2-7	TGTGCCAGCAGTCGGACTAGCGGGAGTTTTTACGAGCAGTACTTC	CASSRTSGSFYEQYF
TRBV27	NA	TRBD1	TRBJ1-4	TGTGCCAGCAGTCCCACCAGGGGGACTAATGAAAAACTGTTTTTT	CASSPTRGTNEKLFF
TRBV2	NA	NA	TRBJ2-3	TGTGCCAGCAGCTATGGGAGATCTAGCACAGATACGCAGTATTTT	CASSYGRSSTDTQYF
TRBV7-8	NA	TRBD2	TRBJ2-3	TGTGCCAGCAGCTACTTAGCGGGAGGGAGCACAGATACGCAGTATTTT	CASSYLAGGSTDTQYF
TRBV2	NA	TRBD1	TRBJ1-1	TGTGCCAGCACCCCCCTCCGGGGACAGGGTGAAGCTTTCTTT	CASTPLRGQGEAFF
TRBV7-2	NA	TRBD2	TRBJ2-1	TGTGCCAGCAGCCTTAGCGGGAGGGGTTACAATGAGCAGTTCTTC	CASSLSGRGYNEQFF
TRBV5-4	NA	TRBD1	TRBJ1-1	TGTGCCAGCAGCCACGCTCAGGGGGCGGGAAACACTGAAGCTTTCTTT	CASSHAQGAGNTEAFF
TRBV28	NA	TRBD1	TRBJ2-1	TGTGCCAGCAGTTTTCCGGGACAGGGGTTAGATGAGCAGTTCTTC	CASSFPGQGLDEQFF
TRBV30	NA	TRBD2	TRBJ2-5	TGTGCCTGGACTATGGACGGGAGGGCCTCGAAGGCCCAGTACTTC	CAWTMDGRASKAQYF
TRBV19	NA	NA	TRBJ1-4	TGTGCCAGTAGTCCTCAACCAGGTGGTACTAATGAAAAACTGTTTTTT	CASSPQPGGTNEKLFF
TRBV11-2	NA	TRBD1	TRBJ2-7	TGTGCCAGCAGCTTACCGGACAGGGTTTCCTACGAGCAGTACTTC	CASSLPDRVSYEQYF
TRBV5-1	NA	NA	TRBJ1-4	TGCGCCAGCAGCTTGGCGGGACAAGAAGATGAAAAACTGTTTTTT	CASSLAGQEDEKLFF
TRBV6-4	NA	NA	TRBJ2-5	TGTGCCAGCAGTGGTAGCGTCGGGGAGACCCAGTACTTC	CASSGSVGETQYF
TRBV5-1	NA	NA	TRBJ2-5	TGCGCCAGCAGCGGAATATCGAGACTAGGGGAAGAGACCCAGTACTTC	CASSGISRLGEETQYF
TRBV19	NA	TRBD1	TRBJ1-5	TGTGCCAGTAGTATTGGACAGGGACAGCCCCAGCATTTT	CASSIGQGQPQHF
TRBV29-1	few	TRBD1	TRBJ1-1	TGCAGCGTTGCAGGGGGCCTTGAAGCTTTCTTT	CSVAGGLEAFF
TRBV7-7	NA	TRBD1	TRBJ2-7	TGTGCTAGCAGCCTCGGACAGGGTCACGAGCAGTACTTC	CASSLGQGHEQYF
TRBV10-3	NA	NA	TRBJ2-7	TGTGCCCTAGGGGCTACACGCTACGAGCAGTACTTC	CALGATRYEQYF
TRBV5-1	NA	NA	TRBJ2-7	TGCGCCAGCAGCTTGTTGTCAGGAGGGGCCTACGAGCAGTACTTC	CASSLLSGGAYEQYF
TRBV5-4	NA	NA	TRBJ1-1	TGTGCCAGCAGCTTGGAGTCGAGGGTAGCGTCTGAAGCTTTCTTT	CASSLESRVASEAFF
TRBV9	NA	TRBD1	TRBJ2-5	TGTGCCAGCACCCTAGGACAGGCCCAAGAGACCCAGTACTTC	CASTLGQAQETQYF
TRBV7-2	NA	TRBD2	TRBJ2-1	TGTGCCAGCAGCTTAGCTAGCGGGAGGGCCCATGAGCAGTTCTTC	CASSLASGRAHEQFF
TRBV28	NA	TRBD2	TRBJ2-1	TGTGCCAGCAGCCCTCTAGCGGGAGTCTACAATGAGCAGTTCTTC	CASSPLAGVYNEQFF
TRBV28	NA	TRBD2	TRBJ2-2	TGTGCCAGCAGTTCCGGGACTAGAAGGGCCTTAACCGGGGAGCTGTTTTTT	CASSSGTRRALTGELFF
TRBV28	NA	NA	TRBJ1-4	TGTGCCAGCAGTTCCGTTTACCGTGGGGCGCCAGCAGAAATAAGCAGAAAACTGTTTTTT	CASSSVYRGAPAEISRKLFF
TRBV28	NA	TRBD2	TRBJ2-2	TGTGCCAGCAGTACGGGGACTAGCTGGGCCGGGGAGCTGTTTTTT	CASSTGTSWAGELFF
TRBV18	NA	TRBD2	TRBJ2-5	TGTGCCAGCTCACCAGGACTAGCGGGAACAGAGACCCAGTACTTC	CASSPGLAGTETQYF
TRBV5-1	NA	NA	TRBJ2-3	TGCGCCAGCAGCTTGGCAGCGGAAACAGATACGCAGTATTTT	CASSLAAETDTQYF
TRBV6-1	NA	TRBD1	TRBJ2-7	TGTGCCAGCAGCAATTCCGGGACAGGAACCTACGAGCAGTACTTC	CASSNSGTGTYEQYF
TRBV2	once	NA	TRBJ1-2	TGTGCCAGCACCGACGGGGGGTTAAACTATGGCTACACCTTC	CASTDGGLNYGYTF
TRBV19	NA	TRBD1	TRBJ2-2	TGTGCCAGTAGTATGGACAGGGGGCTAGCAAACACCGGGGAGCTGTTTTTT	CASSMDRGLANTGELFF
TRBV6-1	NA	NA	TRBJ1-2	TGTGCCAGCAGACCTACTAACTATGGCTACACCTTC	CASRPTNYGYTF
TRBV7-8	NA	NA	TRBJ2-5	TGTGCCAGCAGCCCCACCCAGACTAGACCAGAAGCCCAGTACTTC	CASSPTQTRPEAQYF
TRBV19	NA	NA	TRBJ1-5	TGTGCCAGTAGGGACAGCCACGGAAGTTACGAAAATCAGCCCCAGCATTTT	CASRDSHGSYENQPQHF
TRBV7-9	NA	TRBD2	TRBJ2-7	TGTGCCAGCAGCTTCAAGAGCGGGAGCTCCTACGAGCAGTACTTC	CASSFKSGSSYEQYF
TRBV7-8	NA	TRBD2	TRBJ2-2	TGTGCCAGCAGCCGAGCGGGAGGGGGCACCGGGGAGCTGTTTTTT	CASSRAGGGTGELFF
TRBV4-1	NA	TRBD2	TRBJ2-3	TGCGCCAGCAGCCTCGGCGGGAGCGGCACAGATACGCAGTATTTT	CASSLGGSGTDTQYF
TRBV5-5	few	NA	TRBJ2-5	TGTGCCAGCAACCCAAACGGTCCGGGGGTCCTAGAGGGGGAGACCCAGTACTTC	CASNPNGPGVLEGETQYF
TRBV13	NA	TRBD2	TRBJ2-1	TGTGCCAGCAGCACTAGAAGCCTCGGGGCGGGAGGAAGGGGCTACAATGAGCAGTTCTTC	CASSTRSLGAGGRGYNEQFF
TRBV27	NA	TRBD2	TRBJ2-1	TGTGCCAGCAGTCTCGAAGGACTAGCCGACAATGAGCAGTTCTTC	CASSLEGLADNEQFF
TRBV7-9	once	NA	TRBJ2-1	TGTGCCAGCAAGGGGACATGGAATGGAAATGAGCAGTTCTTC	CASKGTWNGNEQFF
TRBV2	NA	TRBD2	TRBJ2-5	TGTGCCAGCACCCCGGGACTAGCGCCAGAGACCCAGTACTTC	CASTPGLAPETQYF
TRBV28	NA	TRBD1	TRBJ2-5	TGTGCCAGCAGTTCGACAGGGTACCAAAGGACCCAGTACTTC	CASSSTGYQRTQYF
TRBV28	NA	NA	TRBJ1-1	TGTGCCAGCCGAGAACCGGGGGGCGGTGGCACTGAAGCTTTCTTT	CASREPGGGGTEAFF